A single sample gave rise to the 17 T cell receptor beta chains below, sequenced in a study of CD8+ T cells in alopecia areata. Treatment described: oral pan-JAK inhibitor, 5-10 mg twice daily. Sequencing relied on a cDNA template that was reverse transcribed from extracted RNA. Clones were read by immunoSEQ multiplex PCR, and TCRdb kept only the in-frame ones, dropping some. This sample carries 150,000 to 200,000 clones, 60% of them seen once, and the ten largest clones take 1%. Sequencing was performed on CD4+ T cells sorted from blood, taken at week 24, from a patient treated with tofacitinib. These TCRs come from a human donor with alopecia areata.

J is TRBJ1-2 and V is TRBV6-5, with TRBD1 as a possible D gene (6 bases). Germline CDR1 is MNHEY and CDR2 is SVGAGI. This CDR3 comprises 11 residues. Trimming left V 6 bases short and J 8 bases short, with 10 bases between. The chain's CDR3 is CASSDRSGYTF. For the CDR3, the DNA is TGTGCCAGCAGCGACAGGAGCGGCTACACCTTC.

J is TRBJ2-3 and V is TRBV2, with TRBD2 matching 7 bases. The germline V gene has CDR1 SNHLY and CDR2 FYNNEI. V trimming: 5 bases; J trimming: 2 bases; junction bases outside the gene matches: 7. The CDR3 runs to 15 residues. In DNA form, the CDR3 reads TGTGCCAGCAGTCTTGGGGGGGATTACACAGATACGCAGTATTTT. Translating it yields CASSLGGDYTDTQYF.

V usage is TRBV5-6 and J usage is TRBJ2-7; TRBD2 matches at 8 bases. CDR3 length: 14 residues. Trimming removed 4 bases from V and 4 bases from J; junction bases left unmatched: 7. Germline assignment: CDR1 SGHDT and CDR2 YYEEEE. This chain's CDR3 is CASSHSGTSYEQYF. CDR3 nucleotides: TGTGCCAGCAGCCATTCCGGGACTAGTTACGAGCAGTACTTC. Full variable domain (rest looked up from reference TRBV5-6 and TRBJ2-7): DAGVTQSPTHLIKTRGQQVTLRCSPKSGHDTVSWYQQALGQGPQFIFQYYEEEERQRGNFPDRFSGHQFPNYSSELNVNALLLGDSALYLCASSHSGTSYEQYFGPGTRLTVT.

In its sample, this clone was seen a few times. The V and J genes are TRBV29-1 and TRBJ1-2; tentative D call: TRBD1 (5 bases). The germline gives CDR1 SQVTM, CDR2 ANQGSEA. V lost 4 bases and J lost 4, with 10 bases in between. CDR3 length equals 12 residues. The CDR3 DNA follows: TGCAGCGTTGCTTTGGGGGTCTATGGCTACACCTTC. Encoded protein: CSVALGVYGYTF.

The chain couples TRBV29-1 to TRBJ2-3; D not resolved. Trimming took 2 bases from V and 2 from J, leaving 8 bases between them. Germline V CDR1 and CDR2: SQVTM, ANQGSEA. CDR3 length: 13 residues. The CDR3 sequence is CSVEIKYTDTQYF. The CDR3 bases are TGCAGCGTTGAAATCAAGTACACAGATACGCAGTATTTT.

The V gene is TRBV9, the J gene TRBJ2-5; possible D gene TRBD1, 6 bases. Trimming took off 2 bases at V and 5 bases at J, with 22 bases between the two ends. The CDR3 is 17 residues long. Germline-derived CDR1 and CDR2 are SGDLS and YYNGEE. The DNA for the CDR3 is TGTGCCAGCAGCGTGGGTCCCCGGCAGGGGCTCGGCGAGACCCAGTACTTC. This gives the protein CASSVGPRQGLGETQYF. Full variable domain (missing parts from reference TRBV9 and TRBJ2-5): DSGVTQTPKHLITATGQRVTLRCSPRSGDLSVYWYQQSLDQGLQFLIQYYNGEERAKGNILERFSAQQFPDLHSELNLSSLELGDSALYFCASSVGPRQGLGETQYFGPGTRLLVL.

This clone has only one observation. The chain has TRBV7-6 and TRBJ2-5; D not certain. Germline V gives CDR1 SGHVS, CDR2 FNYEAQ. This CDR3 contains 13 residues. The ends were cut back, 5 bases at V and 5 bases at J, with 12 bases in the middle. The CDR3 nucleotides are TGTGCCAGCAGCCGCTTCCAAAGCGAGACCCAGTACTTC. Its translation is CASSRFQSETQYF. The entire variable domain, with the rest obtained from reference TRBV7-6 and TRBJ2-5, is as follows: GAGVSQSPRYKVTKRGQDVALRCDPISGHVSLYWYRQALGQGPEFLTYFNYEAQQDKSGLPNDRFSAERPEGSISTLTIQRTEQRDSAMYRCASSRFQSETQYFGPGTRLLVL.

This clone was counted a few times. V usage is TRBV5-1 and J usage is TRBJ2-1; TRBD2 matches 12 bases. The length of the CDR3 is 16 residues. Looked up from germline, CDR1 is SGHRS and CDR2 is YFSETQ. After removal of 5 bases from V and 4 bases from J, the junction contained 7 bases not matched to a gene. The CDR3 loop is CASSLGLAGRYNEQFF. The CDR3 bases are TGCGCCAGCAGTCTGGGACTAGCGGGCCGTTACAATGAGCAGTTCTTC.

The chain uses TRBV29-1 and TRBJ2-1; 8 nucleotides line up with TRBD2. Per germline, CDR1 SQVTM and CDR2 ANQGSEA. This CDR3 has 15 amino acids. Trimming at V came to 4 bases and at J to 8 bases, leaving 13 bases not matched to a gene. The CDR3 DNA reads as TGCAGCGTTGCCCTCCCAGCGGGGGTGGTGGATGAGCAGTTCTTC. It is translated as CSVALPAGVVDEQFF.

V usage is TRBV2 and J usage is TRBJ1-1; TRBD1 agrees at 8 bases. J gave up 4 bases and V 11 bases, and 9 bases lay outside the gene matches. The V gene's germline CDR1 is SNHLY and CDR2 FYNNEI. The CDR3 is 13 amino acids. The CDR3 sequence is CASTGVGRTEAFF. CDR3 sequence (DNA): TGTGCCTCGACAGGGGTTGGTCGCACTGAAGCTTTCTTT.

This clone showed up just once. The chain recombines TRBV9 with TRBJ2-3; the D gene is possibly TRBD2 (6 bases). The CDR3 contains 14 residues. V lost 5 bases and J lost 0, with 10 bases in between. CDR1 SGDLS and CDR2 YYNGEE come from the germline V gene. DNA for the CDR3: TGTGCCAGCAGTATAGGGACTAGCACAGATACGCAGTATTTT. It translates to CASSIGTSTDTQYF.

The chain uses TRBV7-9 and TRBJ2-5; D is tentatively TRBD1 or TRBD2 (5 bases each). There are 15 residues in the CDR3. The V and J ends lost 1 base and 8 bases respectively, with 17 bases between them. Germline V lookup: CDR1 SEHNR, CDR2 FQNEAQ (reference sequence). Written as DNA, the CDR3 is TGTGCCAGCAGCTTAGAGTCTGACAGACGGGAAACCCAGTACTTC. Protein: CASSLESDRRETQYF.

The DNA of the CDR3 is TGTGCCTGGAGTGAAATGGGCGGACGGAACACTGAAGCTTTCTTT. This translates into CAWSEMGGRNTEAFF. The chain carries TRBV30 and TRBJ1-1, with no clear D. Germline-derived CDR1 and CDR2 are GTSNPN and SVGIG (reference sequence). Deletions cut 1 base from V and 1 base from J, with 13 bases between. This CDR3 has 15 residues. Full variable domain (missing parts from reference TRBV30 and TRBJ1-1): SQTIHQWPATLVQPVGSPLSLECTVEGTSNPNLYWYRQAAGRGLQLLFYSVGIGQISSEVPQNLSASRPQDRQFILSSKKLLLSDSGFYLCAWSEMGGRNTEAFFGQGTRLTVV.

A few counts support this clone. The chain is built from TRBV4-1 and TRBJ2-3; no clear D gene. The CDR3 totals 15 residues. Trimming removed 0 bases at V and 1 base at J, with 8 bases between. Germline V gene data show CDR1 as MGHRA and CDR2 as YSYEKL. CDR3 in DNA: TGCGCCAGCAGCCAAGATTGGCAGGGCACAGATACGCAGTATTTT. Protein sequence: CASSQDWQGTDTQYF.

This chain connects TRBV27 to TRBJ1-2, with a tentative D call TRBD1 (5 bases). The germline V gene encodes CDR1 MNHEY and CDR2 SMNVEV (reference sequence). Trimming shortened V by 3 bases and J by 7 bases, and 12 bases separated the two germline ends. The CDR3 totals 13 residues. The CDR3 reads CASSLGGWSGYTF. The DNA for the CDR3 is TGTGCCAGCAGTTTGGGGGGTTGGTCTGGCTACACCTTC.

Worth noting for this clone: Germline is not matched at one junction end, which may reflect a read error. The V call is TRBV2, the J call TRBJ1-2; D is possibly TRBD1 (6 bases). CDR1 and CDR2 from the germline V gene are SNHLY and FYNNEI. The CDR3 length is 9 residues. The CDR3 loop is CASRGTLNF. The DNA of the CDR3 is TGTGCCAGCAGAGGGACACTGAACTTC.

The chain couples TRBV5-1 to TRBJ2-3; the D call may be TRBD1 or TRBD2 (6 bases each). The V end was cut by 4 bases, the J end by 1 base, with 13 bases between. The germline CDR1 and CDR2 sequences are SGHRS and YFSETQ. The CDR3 is made up of 15 amino acids. The CDR3 nucleotides read TGCGCCAGCAGCCCCAATGGGGGGCGCACAGATACGCAGTATTTT. Protein product: CASSPNGGRTDTQYF.